This TCR beta chain is from a study of beta chain features in type 1 diabetes. The authors reverse transcribed all of the isolated RNA, so sequencing captured expressed TCRB transcripts. The protocol was immunoSEQ multiplex PCR, while the TCRdb copy is restricted to in-frame clones and leaves out a portion. In the table there are fewer than 650,000 clones, around 15% of which are singletons. The sample was naive CD4+ T cells from blood. This TCR derives from a man younger than 35 in good health.

In nucleotides, the CDR3 is TGTGCCAGCAGTTACGTGGGGGGTGGTTATGGCTACACCTTC. This translates into CASSYVGGGYGYTF. The gene calls are TRBV6-6 and TRBJ1-2; possible D gene TRBD1, 5 bases. Germline CDR1 and CDR2: MNHNY and SVGAGI (reference sequence). The germline V and J ends were trimmed by 2 bases and 5 bases, with 12 bases remaining between them. The CDR3 is 14 amino acids.